These T cell receptor beta chains were read from a single sample in a study of T cell responses to AZD1222 COVID-19 vaccine. Here immunoSEQ multiplex PCR was the method, and the copy in TCRdb shows in-frame clones only, minus some. The sample includes about 47,000 clones, roughly 80% of them seen just once. The material sequenced was peripheral blood, taken on day 0 of MenACWY control vaccination. Receptors originate from an adult in good health. Both conserved end residues are part of each CDR3. A D gene is named only where the DNA matches it firmly. Expanded clones get a size class; other rows say once, few or many, or leave the size out.

len: 16
v_gene: TRBV5-1
d_gene: NA
j_gene: TRBJ1-4
abundance: NA
CDR3aa: CASSLDRGRTNEKLFF
CDR3nt: TGCGCCAGCAGCTTGGACCGGGGGCGGACTAATGAAAAACTGTTTTTT

len: 12
v_gene: TRBV3-1/TRBV3-2
d_gene: NA
j_gene: TRBJ1-2
abundance: NA
CDR3aa: CASSPQGAGYTF
CDR3nt: TGTGCCAGCAGCCCACAGGGAGCGGGCTACACCTTC

len: 16
v_gene: TRBV20-1
d_gene: NA
j_gene: TRBJ2-1
abundance: NA
CDR3aa: CSASSPAGRSYNEQFF
CDR3nt: TGCAGTGCTAGTTCCCCAGCTGGCCGCTCCTACAATGAGCAGTTCTTC

len: 14
v_gene: TRBV28
d_gene: NA
j_gene: TRBJ1-5
abundance: NA
CDR3aa: CAISRPQRKQPQHF
CDR3nt: TGTGCCATCTCTCGGCCGCAGCGCAAGCAGCCCCAGCATTTT

len: 14
v_gene: TRBV6-5
d_gene: NA
j_gene: TRBJ1-2
abundance: NA
CDR3aa: CASSYSTSGNGYTF
CDR3nt: TGTGCCAGCAGTTACTCGACGTCGGGGAATGGCTACACCTTC

len: 13
v_gene: TRBV28
d_gene: NA
j_gene: TRBJ1-2
abundance: NA
CDR3aa: CARVHRTDYGYTF
CDR3nt: TGTGCCAGGGTTCACCGGACGGACTATGGCTACACCTTC

len: 14
v_gene: TRBV6-5
d_gene: NA
j_gene: TRBJ1-3
abundance: NA
CDR3aa: CASSYSGHGNTIYF
CDR3nt: TGTGCCAGCAGTTACAGCGGCCACGGAAACACCATATATTTT

len: 16
v_gene: TRBV5-1
d_gene: NA
j_gene: TRBJ2-1
abundance: NA
CDR3aa: CASSLGGGVFDNEQFF
CDR3nt: TGCGCCAGCAGCTTGGGAGGCGGGGTTTTCGACAATGAGCAGTTCTTC

len: 11
v_gene: TRBV11-2
d_gene: NA
j_gene: TRBJ1-4
abundance: NA
CDR3aa: CATGVNEKLFF
CDR3nt: TGTGCCACAGGGGTTAATGAAAAACTGTTTTTT

len: 13
v_gene: TRBV11-2
d_gene: TRBD1
j_gene: TRBJ2-5
abundance: NA
CDR3aa: CASSRQGGETQYF
CDR3nt: TGTGCCAGCAGCCGACAGGGGGGGGAGACCCAGTACTTC

len: 13
v_gene: TRBV6-5
d_gene: NA
j_gene: TRBJ1-4
abundance: NA
CDR3aa: CASRQGRYEKLFF
CDR3nt: TGTGCCAGCAGGCAGGGCCGCTATGAAAAACTGTTTTTT

len: 14
v_gene: TRBV6-5
d_gene: NA
j_gene: TRBJ1-4
abundance: NA
CDR3aa: CASSYLGANEKLFF
CDR3nt: TGTGCCAGCAGTTACCTCGGGGCTAATGAAAAACTGTTTTTT

len: 14
v_gene: TRBV5-4
d_gene: NA
j_gene: TRBJ1-1
abundance: NA
CDR3aa: CASSYQGRDTEAFF
CDR3nt: TGTGCCAGCAGCTACCAGGGAAGGGACACTGAAGCTTTCTTT

len: 15
v_gene: TRBV6-5
d_gene: NA
j_gene: TRBJ1-1
abundance: NA
CDR3aa: CASRKQGRIGTEAFF
CDR3nt: TGTGCCAGCAGAAAACAGGGTAGGATCGGCACTGAAGCTTTCTTT

len: 15
v_gene: TRBV7-2
d_gene: NA
j_gene: TRBJ1-4
abundance: NA
CDR3aa: CASSPLDRSNEKLFF
CDR3nt: TGTGCCAGCAGCCCCCTGGACAGATCTAATGAAAAACTGTTTTTT

len: 17
v_gene: TRBV2
d_gene: TRBD2
j_gene: TRBJ2-1
abundance: NA
CDR3aa: CASRDILAGRSYNEQFF
CDR3nt: TGTGCCAGCCGAGACATCTTAGCGGGACGCTCCTACAATGAGCAGTTCTTC

len: 13
v_gene: TRBV14
d_gene: TRBD1
j_gene: TRBJ1-2
abundance: NA
CDR3aa: CASSLQGAYGYTF
CDR3nt: TGTGCCAGCAGCCTACAGGGGGCGTACGGCTACACCTTC

len: 15
v_gene: TRBV19
d_gene: NA
j_gene: TRBJ2-2
abundance: few
CDR3aa: CASRFTRANTGELFF
CDR3nt: TGTGCCAGTAGGTTTACCCGGGCGAACACCGGGGAGCTGTTTTTT

len: 12
v_gene: TRBV18
d_gene: NA
j_gene: TRBJ1-2
abundance: NA
CDR3aa: CASSRRVYGYTF
CDR3nt: TGTGCCAGCTCACGACGAGTTTATGGCTACACCTTC

len: 13
v_gene: TRBV15
d_gene: TRBD1
j_gene: TRBJ1-3
abundance: NA
CDR3aa: CATSRTGMDTIYF
CDR3nt: TGTGCCACCAGCAGGACAGGGATGGACACCATATATTTT

len: 10
v_gene: TRBV3-1/TRBV3-2
d_gene: NA
j_gene: TRBJ2-5
abundance: few
CDR3aa: CASSQETQYF
CDR3nt: TGTGCCAGCAGCCAAGAGACCCAGTACTTC

len: 18
v_gene: TRBV5-1
d_gene: TRBD1
j_gene: TRBJ1-2
abundance: NA
CDR3aa: CASSLIGLGTADNYGYTF
CDR3nt: TGCGCCAGCAGCTTGATTGGACTCGGGACAGCAGATAACTATGGCTACACCTTC

len: 15
v_gene: TRBV5-1
d_gene: NA
j_gene: TRBJ2-5
abundance: NA
CDR3aa: CASSQDTLRQETQYF
CDR3nt: TGCGCCAGCAGCCAGGACACCCTTCGCCAGGAGACCCAGTACTTC

len: 18
v_gene: TRBV7-7
d_gene: TRBD2
j_gene: TRBJ2-7
abundance: NA
CDR3aa: CASSLGGLAGEESYEQYF
CDR3nt: TGTGCCAGCAGCTTAGGTGGACTAGCGGGAGAGGAATCCTACGAGCAGTACTTC

len: 16
v_gene: TRBV18
d_gene: NA
j_gene: TRBJ2-1
abundance: NA
CDR3aa: CASSPLGGGSYNEQFF
CDR3nt: TGTGCCAGCTCACCCCTCGGGGGCGGGTCGTACAATGAGCAGTTCTTC

len: 13
v_gene: TRBV12-3/TRBV12-4
d_gene: NA
j_gene: TRBJ1-1
abundance: once
CDR3aa: CASSQTKTGEAFF
CDR3nt: TGTGCCAGCAGTCAGACTAAGACAGGCGAAGCTTTCTTT

len: 14
v_gene: TRBV19
d_gene: NA
j_gene: TRBJ2-7
abundance: NA
CDR3aa: CASTRDSGPYEQYF
CDR3nt: TGTGCCAGTACCCGAGACTCGGGTCCCTACGAGCAGTACTTC

len: 16
v_gene: TRBV12-5
d_gene: NA
j_gene: TRBJ1-3
abundance: NA
CDR3aa: CASGPQTGHSGNTIYF
CDR3nt: TGTGCTAGTGGTCCGCAGACAGGACACTCTGGAAACACCATATATTTT

len: 15
v_gene: TRBV28
d_gene: NA
j_gene: TRBJ2-2
abundance: NA
CDR3aa: CASSLVRTNTGELFF
CDR3nt: TGTGCCAGCAGTTTAGTCAGGACGAACACCGGGGAGCTGTTTTTT

len: 15
v_gene: TRBV10-1
d_gene: TRBD1
j_gene: TRBJ2-1
abundance: NA
CDR3aa: CASSEGTGTYNEQFF
CDR3nt: TGCGCCAGCAGTGAGGGGACAGGGACATACAATGAGCAGTTCTTC

len: 15
v_gene: TRBV9
d_gene: TRBD1
j_gene: TRBJ1-6
abundance: once
CDR3aa: CASSPRQGGNSPLHF
CDR3nt: TGTGCCAGCAGCCCAAGACAGGGTGGTAATTCACCCCTCCACTTT

len: 13
v_gene: TRBV28
d_gene: NA
j_gene: TRBJ1-1
abundance: NA
CDR3aa: CASTLEFGTEAFF
CDR3nt: TGTGCCAGCACTCTAGAATTCGGCACTGAAGCTTTCTTT

len: 15
v_gene: TRBV5-5
d_gene: TRBD1
j_gene: TRBJ2-1
abundance: NA
CDR3aa: CASSLRDREYNEQFF
CDR3nt: TGTGCCAGCAGCTTACGGGACAGAGAGTACAATGAGCAGTTCTTC

len: 14
v_gene: TRBV7-9
d_gene: TRBD2
j_gene: TRBJ2-2
abundance: once
CDR3aa: CAITSGDLTGELFF
CDR3nt: TGTGCCATAACTAGCGGGGATCTGACCGGGGAGCTGTTTTTT

len: 13
v_gene: TRBV30
d_gene: NA
j_gene: TRBJ1-5
abundance: NA
CDR3aa: CAWSSGPNQPQHF
CDR3nt: TGTGCCTGGAGTTCCGGGCCAAATCAGCCCCAGCATTTT

len: 13
v_gene: TRBV18
d_gene: TRBD1
j_gene: TRBJ1-1
abundance: NA
CDR3aa: CASSRGQGTEAFF
CDR3nt: TGTGCCAGCTCAAGGGGACAGGGCACTGAAGCTTTCTTT

len: 15
v_gene: TRBV19
d_gene: NA
j_gene: TRBJ2-2
abundance: NA
CDR3aa: CASRLDRSSAGELFF
CDR3nt: TGTGCCAGTAGGTTAGACAGGTCAAGTGCCGGGGAGCTGTTTTTT

len: 12
v_gene: TRBV19
d_gene: NA
j_gene: TRBJ1-5
abundance: few
CDR3aa: CASSIQGQPQHF
CDR3nt: TGTGCCAGTAGTATTCAGGGTCAGCCCCAGCATTTT

len: 13
v_gene: TRBV5-1
d_gene: TRBD1
j_gene: TRBJ1-2
abundance: NA
CDR3aa: CASSGTTGFGYTF
CDR3nt: TGCGCCAGCAGCGGTACGACAGGGTTTGGCTACACCTTC

len: 15
v_gene: TRBV15
d_gene: NA
j_gene: TRBJ1-1
abundance: NA
CDR3aa: CATSRDRSYSTEAFF
CDR3nt: TGTGCCACCAGCAGAGATCGATCGTATAGCACTGAAGCTTTCTTT

len: 12
v_gene: TRBV4-1
d_gene: NA
j_gene: TRBJ2-7
abundance: NA
CDR3aa: CASSHPSYEQYF
CDR3nt: TGCGCCAGCAGCCACCCGTCCTACGAGCAGTACTTC

len: 15
v_gene: TRBV5-6
d_gene: TRBD1
j_gene: TRBJ2-1
abundance: NA
CDR3aa: CASSLETGGLGEQFF
CDR3nt: TGTGCCAGCAGCTTGGAGACAGGGGGTCTCGGTGAGCAGTTCTTC

len: 13
v_gene: TRBV29-1
d_gene: TRBD1
j_gene: TRBJ2-2
abundance: once
CDR3aa: CSVRQGNTGELFF
CDR3nt: TGCAGCGTTCGACAGGGGAACACCGGGGAGCTGTTTTTT

len: 13
v_gene: TRBV5-1
d_gene: NA
j_gene: TRBJ2-2
abundance: NA
CDR3aa: CASSSEGAGELFF
CDR3nt: TGCGCCAGCAGCTCCGAGGGGGCCGGGGAGCTGTTTTTT

len: 15
v_gene: TRBV4-2
d_gene: TRBD2
j_gene: TRBJ2-1
abundance: NA
CDR3aa: CASRKGGYPHNEQFF
CDR3nt: TGTGCCAGCAGGAAGGGAGGGTACCCCCACAATGAGCAGTTCTTC

len: 16
v_gene: TRBV7-7
d_gene: NA
j_gene: TRBJ2-1
abundance: NA
CDR3aa: CASSHPGRRVVDEQFF
CDR3nt: TGTGCCAGCAGCCACCCGGGCCGTCGGGTTGTCGATGAGCAGTTCTTC

len: 18
v_gene: TRBV18
d_gene: TRBD1
j_gene: TRBJ2-2
abundance: NA
CDR3aa: CASSSGTGSGRTRGELFF
CDR3nt: TGTGCCAGCTCATCCGGGACAGGGTCCGGGCGAACAAGGGGGGAGCTGTTTTTT

len: 11
v_gene: TRBV5-5
d_gene: NA
j_gene: TRBJ2-7
abundance: few
CDR3aa: CASSSTYEQYF
CDR3nt: TGTGCCAGCAGCTCCACCTACGAGCAGTACTTC

len: 14
v_gene: TRBV5-6
d_gene: NA
j_gene: TRBJ1-3
abundance: NA
CDR3aa: CASSWRGSGNTIYF
CDR3nt: TGTGCCAGCAGCTGGAGGGGGTCTGGAAACACCATATATTTT

len: 17
v_gene: TRBV7-9
d_gene: NA
j_gene: TRBJ2-7
abundance: NA
CDR3aa: CASSLGVGLGEIYEQYF
CDR3nt: TGTGCCAGCAGCTTAGGGGTGGGACTTGGTGAGATCTACGAGCAGTACTTC

len: 14
v_gene: TRBV7-2
d_gene: NA
j_gene: TRBJ1-1
abundance: NA
CDR3aa: CASSSAGMNTEAFF
CDR3nt: TGTGCCAGCAGCTCGGCTGGGATGAACACTGAAGCTTTCTTT

len: 15
v_gene: TRBV10-2
d_gene: NA
j_gene: TRBJ2-5
abundance: NA
CDR3aa: CASSEGHRGMETQYF
CDR3nt: TGCGCCAGCAGTGAGGGACACCGGGGAATGGAGACCCAGTACTTC

len: 17
v_gene: TRBV28
d_gene: TRBD1
j_gene: TRBJ1-2
abundance: NA
CDR3aa: CASKLTGQAARGIGYTF
CDR3nt: TGTGCCAGCAAATTAACAGGACAGGCGGCCAGGGGAATCGGCTACACCTTC

len: 15
v_gene: TRBV11-1
d_gene: TRBD1
j_gene: TRBJ2-7
abundance: NA
CDR3aa: CASSLARTGLFEQYF
CDR3nt: TGTGCCAGCAGCTTAGCCAGGACAGGGCTCTTCGAGCAGTACTTC

len: 15
v_gene: TRBV25-1
d_gene: NA
j_gene: TRBJ2-2
abundance: NA
CDR3aa: CASSAQKGAAGELFF
CDR3nt: TGTGCCAGCAGCGCCCAAAAAGGTGCGGCCGGGGAGCTGTTTTTT

len: 15
v_gene: TRBV2
d_gene: TRBD1
j_gene: TRBJ1-6
abundance: NA
CDR3aa: CASMQGAFGNSPLHF
CDR3nt: TGTGCCAGCATGCAGGGGGCGTTCGGTAATTCACCCCTCCACTTT

len: 17
v_gene: TRBV19
d_gene: NA
j_gene: TRBJ1-2
abundance: NA
CDR3aa: CASSIGLGQVVDYGYTF
CDR3nt: TGTGCCAGTAGTATAGGTCTCGGGCAGGTGGTGGACTATGGCTACACCTTC

len: 15
v_gene: TRBV6-5
d_gene: TRBD2
j_gene: TRBJ2-1
abundance: NA
CDR3aa: CASFFGTTTYNEQFF
CDR3nt: TGTGCCAGCTTCTTCGGGACTACTACTTACAATGAGCAGTTCTTC

len: 16
v_gene: TRBV7-2
d_gene: TRBD1
j_gene: TRBJ1-5
abundance: once
CDR3aa: CASSLGTGGSNQPQHF
CDR3nt: TGTGCCAGCAGCTTGGGGACAGGGGGGAGCAATCAGCCCCAGCATTTT